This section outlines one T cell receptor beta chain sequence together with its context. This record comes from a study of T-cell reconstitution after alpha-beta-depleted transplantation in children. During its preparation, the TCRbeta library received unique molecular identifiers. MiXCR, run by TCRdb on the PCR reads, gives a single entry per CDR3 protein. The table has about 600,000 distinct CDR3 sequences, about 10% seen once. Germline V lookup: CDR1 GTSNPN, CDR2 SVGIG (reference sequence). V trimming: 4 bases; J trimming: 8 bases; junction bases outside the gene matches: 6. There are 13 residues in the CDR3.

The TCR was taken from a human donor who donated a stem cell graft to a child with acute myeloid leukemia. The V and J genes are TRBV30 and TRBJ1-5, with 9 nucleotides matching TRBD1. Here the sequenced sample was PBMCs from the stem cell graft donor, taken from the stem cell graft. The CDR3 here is CAWTRTGGKPQHF. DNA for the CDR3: TGTGCCTGGACCAGAACAGGGGGCAAGCCCCAGCATTTT.